One sample yielded the 7 T cell receptor beta chains listed below, sequenced in a study of shared clonotypes between healthy human individuals. Positively selected for CCR7, the CD45RO-negative cells used as naive CD8 cells excluded terminally differentiated effector memory CD45RA+ cells. Sequencing used immunoSEQ multiplex PCR; TCRdb keeps in-frame clones, though not all of them. The repertoire holds under 1 million clones, with approximately 97% as singletons. Sequencing input: naive CD8+ T cells sorted from blood. Receptors originate from a man aged 25-45 years in good health.

The rearrangement joins TRBV29-1 to TRBJ2-5, with 7 bases matching TRBD1. CDR3 length: 12 amino acids. Germline V gene lookup returns CDR1 SQVTM and CDR2 ANQGSEA. Trimming cost V 8 bases and J 9 bases; bases outside gene matches: 12. The CDR3 bases are TGCAGCTTCCGGGACAGTCGGTTGTCCCAGTACTTC. This encodes CSFRDSRLSQYF.

As concerns this clone: This sample also contains other DNA sequences that code for the same CDR3. The gene calls are TRBV4-3 and TRBJ2-1, with TRBD2 matching 11 bases. V shed 1 base and J 5 bases; nucleotides not matched to a gene: 1. The CDR3 consists of 15 residues. Germline loops: CDR1 LGHNA, CDR2 YSLEER. The CDR3 DNA sequence: TGCGCCAGCAGCCAAGGACTAGCGGGACACAATGAGCAGTTCTTC. It translates to CASSQGLAGHNEQFF.

Only one count was recorded for this clone. The chain employs TRBV6-5 and TRBJ2-1, with D possibly matching TRBD1 (5 bases). Trimming took 2 bases from V and 7 from J, leaving 12 bases between them. The germline V gene encodes CDR1 MNHEY and CDR2 SVGAGI. The CDR3 is 14 residues long. The CDR3 DNA sequence: TGTGCCAGCAGTTACCAGGGCTTTGGGAATGAGCAGTTCTTC. It is translated as CASSYQGFGNEQFF.

This chain uses TRBV11-3 with TRBJ2-3; D ambiguous. V lost 5 bases, J lost 3 bases, and 9 bases lay in between. Per germline, CDR1 SGHNT and CDR2 YENEEA. The CDR3 spans 13 residues. This chain's CDR3 is CASSPRPTDTQYF. The CDR3 region has the DNA TGTGCCAGCAGCCCCCGGCCTACAGATACGCAGTATTTT.

The CDR3 DNA follows: TGTGCCAGCAGCCCCCGCTTCAATACTGAAGCTTTCTTT. Its protein product is CASSPRFNTEAFF. The rearrangement links TRBV11-3 to TRBJ1-1, with D hard to call. V shed 5 bases and J shed 5 bases, with 12 bases lying between them. Per germline, CDR1 SGHNT and CDR2 YENEEA. The CDR3 extends over 13 amino acids.

The genes are TRBV11-2 and TRBJ2-5; 8 nucleotides match TRBD2. Germline CDR1 is SGHAT and CDR2 is FQNNGV. The CDR3 has 15 amino acids. V was clipped by 5 bases and J by 4 bases; unmatched bases: 9. DNA for the CDR3: TGTGCCAGCAGCCCCGGGACTAGTGGCGCAGAGACCCAGTACTTC. As protein: CASSPGTSGAETQYF.

V and J are TRBV5-5 and TRBJ2-7, with 9 positions matching TRBD1. Germline V gene data show CDR1 as SGHKS and CDR2 as YYEKEE (reference sequence). Trimming cost V 4 bases and J 2 bases; bases outside gene matches: 7. CDR3 length equals 15 residues. For the CDR3, the DNA is TGTGCCAGCAGCGGAGGGACAGGGAAGACCTACGAGCAGTACTTC. This translates into CASSGGTGKTYEQYF.